These 32 T cell receptor beta chains were sequenced from one sample in a study of neurological immune-mediated disorders. Each CDR3 protein gets one entry after TCRdb re-called the 5' RACE reads with MiXCR. Of around 33,000 distinct CDR3 sequences in the sample, around 7.8% are singletons; the top ten hold roughly 4.3%. Sequenced input: PBMCs. The origin of the receptors is a woman aged 35 to 49 in good health.

This clonotype appeared many times. The V call is TRBV29-1, the J call TRBJ2-5; D remains ambiguous. The CDR3 extends over 11 amino acids. CDR1 SQVTM and CDR2 ANQGSEA come from the germline V gene. Trimming left V 3 bases short and J 1 base short, with 3 bases between. This chain's CDR3 is CSVDSQETQYF. The CDR3 DNA follows: TGCAGCGTTGACAGCCAAGAGACCCAGTACTTC.

This clonotype has a count of ten or more. This chain connects TRBV14 to TRBJ2-2, with D perhaps TRBD2 (6 bases). The V and J ends lost 0 bases and 7 bases respectively, with 9 bases between them. The CDR3 is made up of 14 amino acids. The germline V gene has CDR1 SGHDN and CDR2 FVKESK. The CDR3 loop is CASSQEREIGELFF. The CDR3 region has the DNA TGTGCCAGCAGCCAAGAGCGGGAAATCGGGGAGCTGTTTTTT.

In regard to this clonotype: A single base separates this from a much larger clone, so it may be a read error. The chain couples TRBV20-1 to TRBJ2-7, with D possibly being TRBD1 (6 bases). The CDR3 runs 14 residues. V shed 5 bases and J shed 0 bases, with 14 bases lying between them. In germline, CDR1 is DFQATT, CDR2 SNEGSKA (reference sequence). The CDR3 DNA reads TGCAGTGCTTTTGACAGGTCTGCCTCCTACGAGCAGTACTTC. Translating it yields CSAFDRSASYEQYF.

The chain joins TRBV10-3 to TRBJ2-1; D perhaps matches TRBD1 (6 bases). This CDR3 spans 14 amino acids. V lost 4 bases and J 5 bases, leaving 12 bases between the germline ends. Germline loops: CDR1 ENHRY, CDR2 SYGVKD. The chain's CDR3 is CAISGRGADNEQFF. The CDR3 coding sequence is TGTGCCATCAGTGGCAGGGGAGCCGACAATGAGCAGTTCTTC.

Note on this clonotype: With a much larger clone just one base away, this may be a read error. The chain recombines TRBV4-1 with TRBJ2-5, with D maybe TRBD2 (6 bases). This CDR3 is built from 15 residues. Germline V lookup: CDR1 MGHRA, CDR2 YSYEKL. CDR3 sequence reads: CASSPPGSGQKTQYF. CDR3 in DNA: TGCGCCAGCAGCCCCCCCGGGAGCGGCCAAAAGACCCAGTACTTC.

This clonotype has ten or more counts. This chain uses TRBV29-1 with TRBJ2-6, with TRBD2 matching over 12 bases. Germline-derived CDR1 and CDR2 are SQVTM and ANQGSEA. The CDR3 length is 15 residues. CDR3 amino acids: CRLAGGLPGANVLTF. The CDR3 DNA reads TGCAGGCTAGCGGGAGGGCTGCCTGGGGCCAACGTCCTGACTTTC.

This clonotype was detected ten times or more. The V call is TRBV12-3 or TRBV12-4, the J call TRBJ2-3; TRBD2 aligns across 8 bases. The CDR3 spans 13 residues. V shed 7 bases, J shed 3 bases, and the junction held 3 bases outside the gene matches. The CDR3 sequence is CASMASGTDTQYF. The CDR3 coding sequence is TGTGCCAGCATGGCTAGCGGGACAGATACGCAGTATTTT.

By share, this clonotype counts as medium-sized. This rearrangement joins TRBV28 to TRBJ2-2; D tentatively reads TRBD1 or TRBD2 (5 bases each). Germline V CDR1 and CDR2: MDHEN, SYDVKM. The V end was cut by 2 bases, the J end by 3 bases, with 10 bases between. The CDR3 spans 15 residues. This CDR3 reads CASSLGGMDTGELFF. The CDR3 coding sequence is TGTGCCAGCAGTTTAGGGGGTATGGACACCGGGGAGCTGTTTTTT.

This clonotype was found many times. The chain joins TRBV20-1 to TRBJ2-4; 11 nucleotides match TRBD2. Trimming cost V 0 bases and J 2 bases; bases outside gene matches: 6. This CDR3 comprises 17 residues. Germline loops: CDR1 DFQATT, CDR2 SNEGSKA (reference sequence). The CDR3 nucleotides are TGCAGTGCTAGAGATCATGCTAGCGGGAGGACCAAAAACATTCAGTACTTC. It specifies CSARDHASGRTKNIQYF.

This clonotype occurred many times. This chain links TRBV15 with TRBJ2-1; D might be TRBD1 or TRBD2, each matching 5 bases. In germline, CDR1 is LNHNV, CDR2 YYDKDF (reference sequence). This CDR3 has 13 amino acids. The germline V and J ends were trimmed by 6 bases and 4 bases, with 10 bases remaining between them. DNA for the CDR3: TGTGCCACCAGGGGGACGGTATACAATGAGCAGTTCTTC. It codes for CATRGTVYNEQFF.

There are many counts of this clonotype. This chain links TRBV3-1 with TRBJ1-1, with a possible D match to TRBD1 (6 bases). V lost 4 bases and J 0 bases, leaving 12 bases between the germline ends. The CDR3 length is 15 residues. Looked up from germline, CDR1 is LGHDT and CDR2 is YNNKEL (reference sequence). CDR3 nucleotide sequence: TGTGCCAGCAGCCCTGTGGGGGGGCTGAACACTGAAGCTTTCTTT. This codes for CASSPVGGLNTEAFF.

This clonotype was seen ten or more times. The V and J genes are TRBV9 and TRBJ2-7, with 9 bases aligning to TRBD2. V was pared by 5 bases and J by 2 bases, with 2 bases of the junction left unmatched. Germline V lookup: CDR1 SGDLS, CDR2 YYNGEE. The CDR3 has 13 residues. The CDR3 spells CASSLAGAYEQYF. As DNA, the CDR3 is TGTGCCAGCAGTTTAGCGGGGGCCTACGAGCAGTACTTC. Drawing the rest from reference TRBV9 and TRBJ2-7, the complete variable domain is DSGVTQTPKHLITATGQRVTLRCSPRSGDLSVYWYQQSLDQGLQFLIQYYNGEERAKGNILERFSAQQFPDLHSELNLSSLELGDSALYFCASSLAGAYEQYFGPGTRLTVT.

This clonotype occurred a few times. This chain joins TRBV27 and TRBJ1-1; TRBD1 matches at 7 bases. The junction had 5 bases not matched to a gene; V was cut back by 10 bases and J by 0 bases. CDR1 MNHEY and CDR2 SMNVEV come from the germline V gene (reference sequence). The CDR3 sequence is 13 residues long. The CDR3 reads CATRDRLNTEAFF. Written as DNA, the CDR3 is TGTGCCACCAGGGACAGATTGAACACTGAAGCTTTCTTT.

On this clonotype: A much larger clone lies a single base off, so this may be a read error. The V call is TRBV5-5, the J call TRBJ1-5; TRBD1 is a possible D gene (6 bases). Germline CDR1 is SGHKS and CDR2 is YYEKEE (reference sequence). V shed 0 bases and J shed 2 bases, with 12 bases lying between them. The CDR3 has 16 amino acids. CDR3 in amino acids: CASSLVPKGGNQPQHF. CDR3 bases: TGTGCCAGCAGCTTGGTTCCCAAGGGGGGCAATCAGCCCCAGCATTTT.

This clonotype has a count of ten or more. The V gene is TRBV5-1, the J gene TRBJ1-3, with a tentative D call TRBD1 (5 bases). CDR3 length equals 15 residues. CDR1 and CDR2 (germline): SGHRS, YFSETQ. V gave up 1 base and J gave up 4 bases, with 12 bases separating them. The CDR3 nucleotides are TGCGCCAGCAGCTTGTCCGGGGCAAGGGGAAACACCATATATTTT. Protein product: CASSLSGARGNTIYF.

In its sample, this clonotype was seen many times. The chain employs TRBV30 and TRBJ1-1; D perhaps matches TRBD1 (6 bases). Trimming pared 2 bases from V and 5 bases from J, leaving 12 bases between. The germline V gene encodes CDR1 GTSNPN and CDR2 SVGIG (reference sequence). The CDR3 is 13 residues long. The DNA of the CDR3 is TGTGCCTGGAGTCCCGGGGGGCGGACTGAAGCTTTCTTT. Protein: CAWSPGGRTEAFF. Drawing the rest from reference TRBV30 and TRBJ1-1, the complete variable domain is SQTIHQWPATLVQPVGSPLSLECTVEGTSNPNLYWYRQAAGRGLQLLFYSVGIGQISSEVPQNLSASRPQDRQFILSSKKLLLSDSGFYLCAWSPGGRTEAFFGQGTRLTVV.

At least ten counts were recorded for this clonotype. The chain has TRBV30 and TRBJ1-1; D is unresolved. V dropped 0 bases and J dropped 3 bases, with 2 bases sitting between them. CDR1 is GTSNPN, CDR2 SVGIG, per germline (reference sequence). CDR3 length equals 11 residues. CDR3 region: CAWSVYTEAFF. For the CDR3, the DNA is TGTGCCTGGAGTGTGTACACTGAAGCTTTCTTT.

This clonotype was recorded at least ten times. The chain joins TRBV7-9 to TRBJ2-1; TRBD2 matches 14 bases. Germline V gene lookup returns CDR1 SEHNR and CDR2 FQNEAQ (reference sequence). This CDR3 is 16 amino acids long. V was pared by 4 bases and J by 7 bases, with 6 bases of the junction left unmatched. The CDR3 coding sequence is TGTGCCAGCAGCTCCCGACTAGCGGGAGGGGAGAATGAGCAGTTCTTC. Translated, it gives CASSSRLAGGENEQFF.

This clonotype was observed many times. This chain uses TRBV28 with TRBJ2-1, with 13 bases identical to TRBD2. CDR3 size: 16 residues. Trimming took 6 bases from V and 6 from J; bases not matched to a gene: 8. CDR1 and CDR2 (germline): MDHEN, SYDVKM. The CDR3 loop reads CASRPGLAGVVNEQFF. The CDR3 DNA is TGTGCCAGCAGACCCGGACTAGCGGGAGTTGTCAATGAGCAGTTCTTC.

This clonotype has at least ten counts. This chain joins TRBV5-5 and TRBJ1-3, with D perhaps matching TRBD1 (5 bases). The V and J ends lost 6 bases and 10 bases respectively, with 23 bases between them. Germline CDR1 is SGHKS and CDR2 is YYEKEE (reference sequence). The CDR3 length is 15 residues. The CDR3 loop reads CASKIGGDPGGTIYF. CDR3 nucleotides: TGTGCCAGCAAAATTGGCGGGGACCCCGGCGGGACCATATATTTT.

Ten or more counts support this clonotype. The CDR3 is CASSSDSYNEQFF. The CDR3 nucleotides read TGTGCCAGCAGCTCGGACTCCTACAATGAGCAGTTCTTC. This chain links TRBV7-9 with TRBJ2-1; D is undetermined. Trimming left V 4 bases short and J 0 bases short, with 4 bases between. Germline loops: CDR1 SEHNR, CDR2 FQNEAQ (reference sequence). CDR3 length equals 13 residues.

The chain recombines TRBV11-1 with TRBJ2-7, with 7 bases identical to TRBD1. With 6 bases clipped from V and 2 bases from J, the junction kept 4 bases outside the gene matches. Germline assignment: CDR1 SGHAT and CDR2 FQDESV (reference sequence). The CDR3 runs 13 residues. The CDR3 nucleotides are TGTGCCAGCAGAAGACAGGGAACCTACGAGCAGTACTTC. Protein: CASRRQGTYEQYF.

This clonotype was found many times. V is TRBV5-5 and J is TRBJ1-1, with D possibly matching TRBD1 (6 bases). V shed 0 bases and J shed 3 bases, with 9 bases lying between them. This CDR3 has 14 residues. Germline CDR1 reads SGHKS; CDR2 reads YYEKEE (reference sequence). CDR3 amino acids: CASSLAPGDTEAFF. In DNA, the CDR3 is TGTGCCAGCAGCTTGGCCCCAGGGGACACTGAAGCTTTCTTT.

In its sample, this clonotype was seen many times. V usage is TRBV6-5 and J usage is TRBJ2-7; TRBD2 agrees at 7 bases. The J segment lost 0 bases and the V segment lost 6 bases, leaving 8 bases of the junction unmatched. The germline V gene encodes CDR1 MNHEY and CDR2 SVGAGI. The CDR3 extends over 15 amino acids. The CDR3 DNA is TGTGCCAGCAGCCGACTAGCATCCGCCTCCTACGAGCAGTACTTC. It encodes CASSRLASASYEQYF.

This clonotype was seen many times. The chain is built from TRBV3-1 and TRBJ1-3; D call uncertain. V lost 4 bases to trimming and J lost 2 bases, with 3 bases between them. Germline V gene lookup returns CDR1 LGHDT and CDR2 YNNKEL (reference sequence). CDR3 length: 12 residues. The CDR3, as DNA: TGTGCCAGCAGCCCTCCTGGAAACACCATATATTTT. It is translated as CASSPPGNTIYF.

Ten or more counts support this clonotype. V usage is TRBV7-9 and J usage is TRBJ1-4, with 7 bases aligning to TRBD1. Germline V lookup: CDR1 SEHNR, CDR2 FQNEAQ (reference sequence). The V gene end was trimmed by 5 bases and the J gene end by 8 bases; junction bases not matched to a gene: 8. This CDR3 spans 14 amino acids. CDR3 DNA: TGTGCCAGCAGCCCACAGGGGCAACGAGAAAAACTGTTTTTT. It specifies CASSPQGQREKLFF.

This clonotype was recorded many times. CDR3 nucleotide sequence: TGCAGCGTTGGATTAGATACGCAGTATTTT. Its protein product is CSVGLDTQYF. The rearrangement uses TRBV29-1 and TRBJ2-3; D unclear. Deletions cut 4 bases from V and 5 bases from J, with 4 bases between. CDR1 is SQVTM and CDR2 is ANQGSEA in the germline V gene. This CDR3 has 10 residues.

This clonotype was recorded at least ten times. CDR3 sequence reads: CSARGWGDLSNQPQHF. CDR3 sequence (DNA): TGCAGTGCTAGAGGCTGGGGTGATCTTAGCAATCAGCCCCAGCATTTT. The gene calls are TRBV20-1 and TRBJ1-5, with D unresolved. V lost 1 base and J 0 bases, leaving 13 bases between the germline ends. In germline, CDR1 is DFQATT, CDR2 SNEGSKA (reference sequence). CDR3 length: 16 residues.

This clonotype showed up many times. This chain joins TRBV7-8 and TRBJ2-1; 9 bases line up with TRBD2. The ends lost 3 bases at V and 4 bases at J; junction bases unmatched: 16. The CDR3 runs 19 residues. Germline CDR1 is SGHVS and CDR2 is FQNEAQ. In DNA form, the CDR3 reads TGTGCCAGCAGCTTGGGCCGTAAAGTTGCGGGAGGGTCATACAATGAGCAGTTCTTC. Encoded protein: CASSLGRKVAGGSYNEQFF.

This clonotype was seen repeatedly, ten times or more. The rearrangement uses TRBV28 and TRBJ2-7; tentative D call: TRBD1 (5 bases). This CDR3 spans 12 amino acids. Germline loops: CDR1 MDHEN, CDR2 SYDVKM. Trimming removed 3 bases from V and 3 bases from J, with 6 bases in between. CDR3 nucleotides: TGTGCCAGCAGTTTGCAGGGCTACGAGCAGTACGTC. This gives the protein CASSLQGYEQYV.

This chain joins TRBV11-3 and TRBJ1-1; D is uncertain. Germline CDR1 is SGHNT and CDR2 is YENEEA. This CDR3 has 14 amino acids. Trimming stripped 0 bases from V and 2 bases from J, with 7 bases between. The CDR3 DNA reads as TGTGCCAGCAGCTTAGATCAAGGAAACACTGAAGCTTTCTTT. Translating gives CASSLDQGNTEAFF.

This clonotype was observed a few times. It may be a read error: a sequence one base away is much more abundant. This chain connects TRBV7-9 to TRBJ2-2; D ambiguous. Trimming pared 5 bases from V and 4 bases from J, leaving 11 bases between. This CDR3 region has 14 residues. Germline assignment: CDR1 SEHNR and CDR2 FQNEAQ (reference sequence). The CDR3 DNA sequence: TGTGCCAGCAGCGCGAACATCTCCACCGGGGAGCTGTTTTTT. Encoded protein: CASSANISTGELFF.